The T cell receptor beta chain described here comes from a study of cytomegalovirus exposure and HLA in healthy donors. Study-wide points: A later analysis associated some 18,000 TCR beta sequences with HLA alleles at a 0.05 false discovery rate.

This clone was counted a single time. As yet, its antigen is unknown. The primer mix had 60 Vbeta and 13 Jbeta primers. Data came from immunoSEQ multiplex PCR; TCRdb stores just in-frame clones and leaves some out. The sample holds 160,000 or so clones, around three quarters seen once. The V gene end was trimmed by 0 bases and the J gene end by 5 bases; junction bases not matched to a gene: 2. The CDR3 runs to 15 residues. Germline V gives CDR1 MGHRA, CDR2 YSYEKL. The TCR comes from a man in his fifties in good health and CMV-seropositive. Sequences were obtained from PBMCs. V is TRBV4-1 and J is TRBJ2-5; 11 bases are a match to TRBD1. CDR3 coding DNA: TGCGCCAGCAGCCAAGATGGGACAGGGGGGGAGACCCAGTACTTC. Its translation is CASSQDGTGGETQYF.